This entry lists 27 T cell receptor beta chains sequenced from one sample in a study of T cells in Graves' hyperthyroidism and ophthalmopathy. TCR beta CDR3 regions were amplified from RNA transcripts. In the first-round RT-PCR of the TCR CDR3, the HTBI primer set was used. One entry per CDR3 protein, called by TCRdb with MiXCR from the multiplex PCR reads. The sample yields around 600,000 distinct CDR3 sequences, about 14% seen once. Sequencing used blood. The receptors stem from a woman aged 45-60 years with Graves' ophthalmopathy.

The table lists this clonotype with a few counts. This chain links TRBV29-1 with TRBJ1-2; D may be TRBD1 (5 bases). CDR1 is SQVTM, CDR2 ANQGSEA, per germline. V was clipped by 6 bases and J by 10 bases, with 24 bases between them. The CDR3 contains 14 residues. DNA of the CDR3: TGCAGCGTGGGACTAGTAGGGGACTCCGGTCTCTACACCTTC. Protein product: CSVGLVGDSGLYTF.

This clonotype has at least ten counts. The rearrangement joins TRBV6-1 to TRBJ2-5; D possibly uses TRBD1 or TRBD2 (6 bases each). The germline V gene encodes CDR1 MNHNS and CDR2 SASEGT. V lost 7 bases and J lost 0, with 12 bases in between. The CDR3 contains 14 residues. The CDR3 nucleotides are TGTGCCAGCAAAAACGGGGGCTACCAAGAGACCCAGTACTTC. Encoded protein: CASKNGGYQETQYF.

This rearrangement joins TRBV5-1 to TRBJ1-4; 7 bases agree with TRBD1. Unmatched junction bases numbered 10, after V lost 4 bases and J lost 7 bases. The CDR3 is made up of 15 amino acids. Germline V gene data show CDR1 as SGHRS and CDR2 as YFSETQ. As DNA, the CDR3 is TGCGCCAGCAGCAGCGACAGGGCTTTGGGTGAAAAACTGTTTTTT. This codes for CASSSDRALGEKLFF.

In its sample, this clonotype was seen many times. The chain uses TRBV5-1 and TRBJ2-2; D ambiguous. The V end lost 2 bases, the J end lost 3 bases, and 5 bases lay between the germline ends. CDR3 length equals 13 residues. From germline, CDR1 is SGHRS and CDR2 YFSETQ. Written as DNA, the CDR3 is TGCGCCAGCAGCTTTCAGGACACCGGGGAGCTGTTTTTT. This gives the protein CASSFQDTGELFF.

This clonotype was detected a few times. The gene calls are TRBV19 and TRBJ2-3; D is undetermined. Germline lookup yields CDR1 LNHDA and CDR2 SQIVND (reference sequence). The CDR3 is 13 residues long. The V gene lost 3 bases and the J gene lost 6 bases, with 10 bases spanning the gap. This CDR3 reads CASSMRLGDTQYF. The CDR3 DNA sequence: TGTGCCAGTAGTATGCGGTTGGGGGATACGCAGTATTTT.

This clonotype was observed at least ten times. The chain uses TRBV6-1 and TRBJ2-7; D may be TRBD1 or TRBD2 (6 bases each). Germline loops: CDR1 MNHNS, CDR2 SASEGT. Trimming shortened V by 5 bases and J by 3 bases, and 11 bases separated the two germline ends. This CDR3 has 13 amino acids. The CDR3: CASSWGDNYEQYF. Written as DNA, the CDR3 is TGTGCCAGCAGTTGGGGGGACAACTACGAGCAGTACTTC.

This clonotype was seen ten or more times. This rearrangement joins TRBV6-1 to TRBJ2-1, with 10 positions matching TRBD2. The V gene's germline CDR1 is MNHNS and CDR2 SASEGT. Trimming cost V 2 bases and J 6 bases; bases outside gene matches: 13. This CDR3 comprises 18 residues. CDR3 sequence (DNA): TGTGCCAGCAGTGAACGAGCGGGAGGGGCTACTTTCGGCAATGAGCAGTTCTTC. This encodes CASSERAGGATFGNEQFF.

This clonotype has ten or more counts. A junction boundary mismatches the germline segment, possibly from a read error. Here the CDR3 DNA reads TGTGCCAGCAGCTTAGTTACTAGCGGATCCTACGAGCAGTACTTC. Its protein is CASSLVTSGSYEQYF. V and J are TRBV5-1 and TRBJ2-7; 8 bases agree with TRBD2. The CDR3 loop spans 15 amino acids. The germline CDR1 and CDR2 sequences are SGHRS and YFSETQ.

This clonotype was counted at least ten times. The chain joins TRBV2 to TRBJ2-1; 7 bases line up with TRBD2. V shed 4 bases and J 7 bases; nucleotides not matched to a gene: 4. Germline CDR1 and CDR2: SNHLY and FYNNEI. The CDR3 loop spans 13 amino acids. CDR3 in amino acids: CASSGGSMNEQFF. DNA of the CDR3: TGTGCCAGCAGTGGCGGGAGTATGAATGAGCAGTTCTTC. Using reference TRBV2 and TRBJ2-1 for the parts outside the CDR3, the full variable domain is EPEVTQTPSHQVTQMGQEVILRCVPISNHLYFYWYRQILGQKVEFLVSFYNNEISEKSEIFDDQFSVERPDGSNFTLKIRSTKLEDSAMYFCASSGGSMNEQFFGPGTRLTVL.

The gene calls are TRBV4-1 and TRBJ2-1; TRBD2 aligns across 9 bases. J gave up 4 bases and V 2 bases, and 9 bases lay outside the gene matches. Looked up from germline, CDR1 is MGHRA and CDR2 is YSYEKL. The CDR3 is 17 amino acids. The chain's CDR3 is CASSQLPVAGVYNEQFF. The CDR3 DNA is TGCGCCAGCAGCCAACTCCCTGTAGCGGGAGTATACAATGAGCAGTTCTTC.

This clonotype was observed a few times. The rearrangement links TRBV29-1 to TRBJ2-2; D may be TRBD1 (5 bases). V was pared by 6 bases and J by 5 bases, with 7 bases between. The CDR3 sequence is 11 residues long. The germline V gene encodes CDR1 SQVTM and CDR2 ANQGSEA. CDR3 sequence: CSVRQTGELFF. DNA of the CDR3: TGCAGCGTGCGACAGACCGGGGAGCTGTTTTTT.

This clonotype was picked up many times. The rearrangement uses TRBV30 and TRBJ1-5; weak D call: TRBD1 (5 bases). V was clipped by 5 bases and J by 5 bases, with 16 bases between them. The germline CDR1 and CDR2 sequences are GTSNPN and SVGIG (reference sequence). The CDR3 is 14 amino acids. The CDR3 nucleotides read TGTGCCTGGGGGTCTGGAGGGGAATATCAGCCCCAGCATTTT. It is translated as CAWGSGGEYQPQHF.

This clonotype has ten or more counts. V usage is TRBV7-3 and J usage is TRBJ1-1, with D possibly being TRBD1 (6 bases). V shed 5 bases and J shed 5 bases, with 12 bases lying between them. CDR3 length equals 13 residues. Germline CDR1 is SGHTA and CDR2 is FQGTGA. The DNA for the CDR3 is TGTGCCAGCAGCCAAAAGGGGGGGACTGAAGCTTTCTTT. This sequence encodes CASSQKGGTEAFF.

This clonotype was found many times. The chain carries TRBV30 and TRBJ1-2; 9 bases fit TRBD1. The ends lost 4 bases at V and 4 bases at J; junction bases unmatched: 7. Germline CDR1 GTSNPN, CDR2 SVGIG (reference sequence). CDR3 length equals 14 residues. This CDR3 is CAWKKGQGGYGYTF. DNA of the CDR3: TGTGCCTGGAAAAAGGGACAGGGAGGCTATGGCTACACCTTC.

This clonotype has more than one count but fewer than ten. The gene calls are TRBV15 and TRBJ2-5, with D possibly being TRBD2 (5 bases). V shed 0 bases and J shed 6 bases, with 17 bases lying between them. This CDR3 is built from 16 residues. Looked up from germline, CDR1 is LNHNV and CDR2 is YYDKDF (reference sequence). CDR3 DNA sequence: TGTGCCACCAGCAGAGAACTCTCCAGTGTCGGGAAGACCCAGTACTTC. Translation gives CATSRELSSVGKTQYF.

The sample holds many counts of this clonotype. V usage is TRBV11-3 and J usage is TRBJ2-7; 8 bases are a match to TRBD2. This CDR3 has 15 amino acids. The V gene's germline CDR1 is SGHNT and CDR2 YENEEA. The V segment lost 5 bases and the J segment 7 bases; nucleotides outside the gene matches: 13. This CDR3 reads CASSRRWTSSLEQYF. CDR3 in DNA: TGTGCCAGCAGCCGGCGGTGGACTAGCTCCCTGGAGCAGTACTTC.

The sample holds a few counts of this clonotype. The chain joins TRBV15 to TRBJ2-3; 12 bases fit TRBD2. The CDR3 covers 17 residues. The germline gives CDR1 LNHNV, CDR2 YYDKDF (reference sequence). V trimming: 3 bases; J trimming: 4 bases; junction bases outside the gene matches: 8. The CDR3 sequence: CATSRSTSGSTADTQYF. Written as DNA, the CDR3 is TGTGCCACCAGCAGGTCGACTAGCGGGAGTACCGCAGATACGCAGTATTTT. The full variable domain, completed using reference TRBV15 and TRBJ2-3, is DAMVIQNPRYQVTQFGKPVTLSCSQTLNHNVMYWYQQKSSQAPKLLFHYYDKDFNNEADTPDNFQSRRPNTSFCFLDIRSPGLGDTAMYLCATSRSTSGSTADTQYFGPGTRLTVL.

This clonotype has only a few counts. The V gene is TRBV19, the J gene TRBJ2-2; TRBD2 aligns across 8 bases. The CDR3 is 15 amino acids. Germline trimming cut 5 bases from V and 2 bases from J; bases unmatched to any gene: 4. Germline values: CDR1 LNHDA, CDR2 SQIVND (reference sequence). The CDR3 loop is CASSFVAGNTGELFF. The CDR3 DNA reads TGTGCCAGTAGTTTTGTAGCGGGAAACACCGGGGAGCTGTTTTTT.

This clonotype appeared many times. The chain is built from TRBV11-3 and TRBJ2-1; TRBD2 agrees at 10 bases. Germline assignment: CDR1 SGHNT and CDR2 YENEEA. V shed 1 base and J 2 bases; nucleotides not matched to a gene: 2. The CDR3 runs 16 residues. The CDR3 coding sequence is TGTGCCAGCAGCTTAGTCCTAGCGGGGGCCTACAATGAGCAGTTCTTC. Its translation is CASSLVLAGAYNEQFF.

This clonotype has ten or more counts. V is TRBV28 and J is TRBJ2-1; no clear D. Deletions cut 6 bases from V and 3 bases from J, with 6 bases between. In germline, CDR1 is MDHEN, CDR2 SYDVKM. This CDR3 has 12 amino acids. CDR3: CASSTNYNEQFF. CDR3 coding DNA: TGTGCCAGCAGCACCAACTACAATGAGCAGTTCTTC.

This clonotype was seen ten or more times. The chain employs TRBV20-1 and TRBJ1-5; TRBD1 agrees at 8 bases. This CDR3 is 16 amino acids long. Germline CDR1 and CDR2: DFQATT and SNEGSKA (reference sequence). Germline trimming cut 5 bases from V and 1 base from J; bases unmatched to any gene: 10. In nucleotides, the CDR3 is TGCAGTGCTCAGAAACCGGGACAGGTGAGCAATCAGCCCCAGCATTTT. As protein: CSAQKPGQVSNQPQHF.

This clonotype was counted between two and nine times. The chain has TRBV7-9 and TRBJ2-2, with 9 positions matching TRBD1. The V gene end was trimmed by 1 base and the J gene end by 4 bases; junction bases not matched to a gene: 7. Germline loops: CDR1 SEHNR, CDR2 FQNEAQ (reference sequence). The CDR3 contains 17 residues. The CDR3 DNA is TGTGCCAGCAGCTTAGAACAGGGGGCGCCTGGCACCGGGGAGCTGTTTTTT. The encoded protein is CASSLEQGAPGTGELFF.

Many counts were recorded for this clonotype. The chain employs TRBV7-2 and TRBJ2-7; tentative D call: TRBD1 (6 bases). The V gene's germline CDR1 is SGHTA and CDR2 FQGNSA. The CDR3 extends over 15 amino acids. Trimming took 3 bases from V and 2 from J, leaving 14 bases between them. CDR3: CASSLGAGSTYEQYF. CDR3 coding DNA: TGTGCCAGCAGCTTGGGGGCGGGCTCTACCTACGAGCAGTACTTC. The full variable domain, with the rest looked up from reference TRBV7-2 and TRBJ2-7, is GAGVSQSPSNKVTEKGKDVELRCDPISGHTALYWYRQSLGQGLEFLIYFQGNSAPDKSGLPSDRFSAERTGGSVSTLTIQRTQQEDSAVYLCASSLGAGSTYEQYFGPGTRLTVT.

This clonotype has just a few counts. CDR3 nucleotide sequence: TGTGCCAGCAGACCTACTAGAGGGGATAGGGGTGAGCAGTTCTTC. Residues: CASRPTRGDRGEQFF. The V and J genes are TRBV6-2 or TRBV6-3 and TRBJ2-1; D could derive from TRBD1 or TRBD2 (5 bases each). With 6 bases removed from V and 9 bases from J, the gap between germline ends came to 21 bases. In germline, CDR1 is MNHEY, CDR2 SVGEGT. This CDR3 comprises 15 residues.

This clonotype was seen at least ten times. The J gene is TRBJ2-5, the V gene TRBV7-3, with 11 nucleotides matching TRBD2. CDR1 and CDR2 from the germline V gene are SGHTA and FQGTGA. The CDR3 loop spans 15 amino acids. V lost 5 bases and J lost 4; bases outside the gene matches: 6. Written as DNA, the CDR3 is TGTGCCAGCAGCGACTTAGGACTAGCGGGAGAGACCCAGTACTTC. Protein sequence: CASSDLGLAGETQYF.

The chain carries TRBV5-1 and TRBJ2-7, with 13 bases lining up with TRBD2. J lost 7 bases, V lost 2 bases, and 27 bases had no gene match. The length of the CDR3 is 22 residues. Per germline, CDR1 SGHRS and CDR2 YFSETQ. CDR3: CASSFRDSKRLAGGRPSQEQYF. DNA of the CDR3: TGCGCCAGCAGCTTCAGGGACAGTAAGAGACTAGCGGGAGGCAGGCCATCGCAAGAGCAGTACTTC. The full variable domain, rest sourced from reference TRBV5-1 and TRBJ2-7, is KAGVTQTPRYLIKTRGQQVTLSCSPISGHRSVSWYQQTPGQGLQFLFEYFSETQRNKGNFPGRFSGRQFSNSRSEMNVSTLELGDSALYLCASSFRDSKRLAGGRPSQEQYFGPGTRLTVT.

This clonotype was observed many times. V and J are TRBV30 and TRBJ2-1; 12 positions agree with TRBD2. From germline, CDR1 is GTSNPN and CDR2 SVGIG (reference sequence). CDR3 length: 14 residues. V lost 5 bases and J lost 4; bases outside the gene matches: 3. The CDR3 DNA sequence: TGTGCCTGGGAAGGACTAGCGGGGTACAATGAGCAGTTCTTC. Its translation is CAWEGLAGYNEQFF. The complete variable domain, with remaining parts taken from reference TRBV30 and TRBJ2-1, reads SQTIHQWPATLVQPVGSPLSLECTVEGTSNPNLYWYRQAAGRGLQLLFYSVGIGQISSEVPQNLSASRPQDRQFILSSKKLLLSDSGFYLCAWEGLAGYNEQFFGPGTRLTVL.